This T cell receptor beta chain was sequenced for a study of Graves' ophthalmopathy and Graves' hyperthyroidism. From germline, CDR1 is SNHLY and CDR2 FYNNEI. The CDR3 sequence is 12 residues long. Study-wide points: Blood was where most expanded thyroid clonotypes above 0.001 frequency also turned up. Discriminating ophthalmopathy from stable hyperthyroidism, a 13-signature model attained a sensitivity of under 90% and a specificity of 81.08%.

CDR3 regions of TCR beta were amplified from RNA transcripts. Second-round multiplex PCR came after first-round RT-PCR with HTBI primers. TCRdb re-called the multiplex PCR reads with MiXCR, one entry per CDR3 protein. The table has 650,000 to 900,000 distinct CDR3 sequences, approximately 40% seen once. Note on this clonotype: Its matching antigen is unknown. A read error may produce the germline difference seen at one junction end.

Thyroid ultrasound, orbital computed tomography, TRAb, serum thyroxine and clinical symptoms formed the basis of diagnosis. The V call is TRBV2, the J call TRBJ2-7; 9 nucleotides line up with TRBD1. The source of this sequence is an adult man with Graves' ophthalmopathy. Specimen: peripheral blood. This CDR3 is CASSDTGGAGHF. The CDR3 DNA reads TGTGCCAGCAGTGACACAGGGGGCGCGGGGCACTTC. Supplemented by reference TRBV2 and TRBJ2-7, the full variable domain reads EPEVTQTPSHQVTQMGQEVILRCVPISNHLYFYWYRQILGQKVEFLVSFYNNEISEKSEIFDDQFSVERPDGSNFTLKIRSTKLEDSAMYFCASSDTGGAGHFGPGTRLTVT.